These 21 T cell receptor beta chains share one sample of origin, sequenced in a study of blood T cell repertoires in COVID-19. The assay was immunoSEQ multiplex PCR, and TCRdb's table has in-frame clones only and misses some. The data show approximately 270,000 clones, with 80% to 85% seen just once and 15% to 19% held by the top ten. The sequenced sample was peripheral blood. The receptor source for this set is a person between 70 and 80 years old with COVID-19, enrolled during active disease.

The chain couples TRBV7-9 to TRBJ1-1; possible D gene TRBD1, 6 bases. Germline CDR1 and CDR2: SEHNR and FQNEAQ (reference sequence). V was clipped by 5 bases and J by 3 bases, with 16 bases between them. CDR3 length: 15 residues. In DNA form, the CDR3 reads TGTGCCAGCAGCCAGGTCGGGGGGCAGGACACTGAAGCTTTCTTT. Protein: CASSQVGGQDTEAFF.

CDR3 amino acids: CAIRGGSTDTQYF. The CDR3 DNA sequence: TGTGCCATCAGGGGGGGGAGCACAGATACGCAGTATTTT. The chain couples TRBV10-3 to TRBJ2-3; 7 positions match TRBD2. Looked up from germline, CDR1 is ENHRY and CDR2 is SYGVKD. The junction had 0 bases not matched to a gene; V was cut back by 6 bases and J by 0 bases. The CDR3 runs to 13 residues.

V is TRBV6-6 and J is TRBJ1-5; 8 bases are a match to TRBD1. The germline gives CDR1 MNHNY, CDR2 SVGAGI (reference sequence). With 5 bases clipped from V and 5 bases from J, the junction kept 2 bases outside the gene matches. CDR3 size: 13 residues. The CDR3 loop is CASSRTGHQPQHF. In DNA, the CDR3 is TGTGCCAGCAGTCGGACAGGGCATCAGCCCCAGCATTTT.

V is TRBV5-6 and J is TRBJ1-1, with D tentatively TRBD1 (6 bases). This CDR3 spans 17 amino acids. Germline loops: CDR1 SGHDT, CDR2 YYEEEE. With 4 bases removed from V and 1 base from J, the gap between germline ends came to 20 bases. CDR3 sequence: CASSRRGQTGRNTEAFF. The CDR3 DNA sequence: TGTGCCAGCAGCCGCCGAGGGCAAACAGGGCGGAACACTGAAGCTTTCTTT.

This chain joins TRBV9 and TRBJ2-7; D may be TRBD2 (8 bases). V was trimmed by 1 base and J by 2 bases, leaving 13 bases between them. This CDR3 is built from 15 residues. In germline, CDR1 is SGDLS, CDR2 YYNGEE. The CDR3, as DNA: TGTGCCAGCAGCGTATCGGGAGGGGGCACCTACGAGCAGTACTTC. Its translation is CASSVSGGGTYEQYF.

The chain joins TRBV3-1 (or the pseudogene TRBV3-2) to TRBJ1-6; no definite D call. This CDR3 is 18 amino acids long. CDR1 and CDR2 (germline): LGHDT, YNNKEL (reference sequence). V was trimmed by 0 bases and J by 0 bases, leaving 12 bases between them. The CDR3 protein is CASSQDGWRNSYNSPLHF. CDR3 in DNA: TGTGCCAGCAGCCAAGATGGGTGGAGGAACTCCTATAATTCACCCCTCCACTTT.

For the CDR3, the DNA is TGTGCCAGCAGCTATACACCCGGACAGGGGAACACTGAAGCTTTCTTT. As protein: CASSYTPGQGNTEAFF. The J gene is TRBJ1-1, the V gene TRBV3-1 (or the pseudogene TRBV3-2); 8 bases agree with TRBD1. The V gene's germline CDR1 is LGHDT and CDR2 YNNKEL (reference sequence). There are 16 residues in the CDR3. Unmatched junction bases numbered 9, after V lost 5 bases and J lost 1 base.

V and J are TRBV27 and TRBJ2-7, with D possibly matching TRBD1 (6 bases). This CDR3 has 15 amino acids. With 5 bases removed from V and 2 bases from J, the gap between germline ends came to 16 bases. Germline V gene lookup returns CDR1 MNHEY and CDR2 SMNVEV (reference sequence). CDR3 in DNA: TGTGCCAGCAGTCCCGGACAGTTGGGTCCCTACGAGCAGTACTTC. It is translated as CASSPGQLGPYEQYF.

The chain couples TRBV7-3 to TRBJ2-3; the match to TRBD1 covers 8 bases. With 6 bases clipped from V and 5 bases from J, the junction kept 4 bases outside the gene matches. The CDR3 extends over 13 amino acids. Germline V gene sequence: CDR1 SGHTA, CDR2 FQGTGA. The CDR3 DNA sequence: TGTGCCAGCAGGGACAGGGCAGGAGATACGCAGTATTTT. Protein sequence: CASRDRAGDTQYF.

The chain recombines TRBV10-3 with TRBJ1-1; D is ambiguous. V was pared by 3 bases and J by 11 bases, with 13 bases between. The CDR3 spans 12 residues. Germline values: CDR1 ENHRY, CDR2 SYGVKD. CDR3 in amino acids: CAISDPPGGAFF. The CDR3 DNA reads TGTGCCATCAGTGACCCGCCGGGCGGGGCTTTCTTT.

V gene TRBV7-9 combines with J gene TRBJ2-1; 8 nucleotides agree with TRBD2. The CDR3 loop spans 16 amino acids. The junction had 10 bases not matched to a gene; V was cut back by 3 bases and J by 6 bases. Germline CDR1 is SEHNR and CDR2 is FQNEAQ (reference sequence). CDR3 DNA sequence: TGTGCCAGCAGCTTGTTGTCCGGGACTAGAAGCAATGAGCAGTTCTTC. Protein product: CASSLLSGTRSNEQFF.

The chain has TRBV29-1 and TRBJ1-2, with TRBD1 matching over 7 bases. The length of the CDR3 is 11 residues. From germline, CDR1 is SQVTM and CDR2 ANQGSEA. CDR3 nucleotide sequence: TGCAGTCGGAAGGGGGCTGATGGCTACACCTTC. Its translation is CSRKGADGYTF.

The chain combines TRBV19 with TRBJ2-3, with D perhaps matching TRBD2 (5 bases). The CDR3 consists of 15 residues. Trimming removed 2 bases at V and 1 base at J, with 10 bases between. Germline CDR1 reads LNHDA; CDR2 reads SQIVND (reference sequence). This CDR3 reads CASSIRGKGTDTQYF. DNA for the CDR3: TGTGCCAGTAGTATACGGGGTAAAGGCACAGATACGCAGTATTTT.

CDR3 coding DNA: TGTGCCAGCAGCGGAGGAGGGGCGGTCGAAAAACTGTTTTTT. Protein sequence: CASSGGGAVEKLFF. The chain links TRBV9 to TRBJ1-4, with a weak D call TRBD1 (5 bases). The CDR3 covers 14 residues. The germline V and J ends were trimmed by 3 bases and 8 bases, with 14 bases remaining between them. Germline CDR1 is SGDLS and CDR2 is YYNGEE.

This chain links TRBV3-1 (or the pseudogene TRBV3-2) with TRBJ1-1; D is unresolved. Germline V CDR1 and CDR2: LGHDT, YNNKEL (reference sequence). Trimming stripped 3 bases from V and 4 bases from J, with 15 bases between. The CDR3 consists of 15 residues. The CDR3: CASSHSFQRTTEAFF. The CDR3 bases are TGTGCCAGCAGCCATAGCTTTCAGAGAACCACTGAAGCTTTCTTT.

The CDR3 DNA follows: TGCGCCAGCAGCCAAGATCTAGCCAATGAGCAGTTCTTC. It codes for CASSQDLANEQFF. The V gene is TRBV4-3, the J gene TRBJ2-1, with D possibly TRBD2 on 5 matching bases. From germline, CDR1 is LGHNA and CDR2 YSLEER. The CDR3 has 13 amino acids. V lost 0 bases and J 6 bases, leaving 6 bases between the germline ends.

The chain links TRBV6-5 to TRBJ2-7; 8 bases are shared with TRBD2. V lost 9 bases, J lost 3 bases, and 7 bases stayed unmatched. The V gene's germline CDR1 is MNHEY and CDR2 SVGAGI. The CDR3 has 13 amino acids. CDR3 loop: CASAASGLYEQYF. CDR3 coding DNA: TGTGCCAGTGCTGCTAGCGGGCTCTACGAGCAGTACTTC.

The rearrangement links TRBV24-1 to TRBJ2-6, with D tentatively TRBD2 (6 bases). The CDR3 totals 15 residues. The germline CDR1 and CDR2 sequences are KGHDR and SFDVKD. With 4 bases removed from V and 4 bases from J, the gap between germline ends came to 10 bases. CDR3 residues: CATSDRRAGANVLTF. In DNA form, the CDR3 reads TGTGCCACCAGTGACCGGAGGGCAGGGGCCAACGTCCTGACTTTC.

This clone was detected once. The chain's CDR3 is CASSYSAGGRDEQFF. The CDR3 bases are TGTGCCAGCAGCTACTCAGCGGGGGGGCGCGATGAGCAGTTCTTC. This sequence joins TRBV7-2 and TRBJ2-1; 10 bases agree with TRBD2. V lost 4 bases, J lost 8 bases, and 8 bases stayed unmatched. Germline V gene sequence: CDR1 SGHTA, CDR2 FQGNSA. The CDR3 runs to 15 residues.

The rearrangement uses TRBV7-3 and TRBJ1-2; weak D call: TRBD1 (5 bases). The V end lost 5 bases, the J end lost 8 bases, and 21 bases lay between the germline ends. The germline gives CDR1 SGHTA, CDR2 FQGTGA. The CDR3 has 15 residues. CDR3 DNA: TGTGCCAGCAGCCCCCTGGGTTGGTCCCGGGGGGGCTACACCTTC. Amino acids: CASSPLGWSRGGYTF. Combining the CDR3 with reference TRBV7-3 and TRBJ1-2 gives the whole variable domain GAGVSQTPSNKVTEKGKYVELRCDPISGHTALYWYRQSLGQGPEFLIYFQGTGAADDSGLPNDRFFAVRPEGSVSTLKIQRTERGDSAVYLCASSPLGWSRGGYTFGSGTRLTVV.

This rearrangement joins TRBV2 to TRBJ1-3; D may be TRBD1 (5 bases). Germline-derived CDR1 and CDR2 are SNHLY and FYNNEI. This CDR3 comprises 17 residues. V was pared by 4 bases and J by 0 bases, with 16 bases between. CDR3 sequence reads: CASSVLPGGYSGNTIYF. DNA for the CDR3: TGTGCCAGCAGTGTCCTACCGGGGGGGTACTCTGGAAACACCATATATTTT.